These 31 T cell receptor beta chains were sequenced from one sample in a study of monozygotic twins with inflammatory bowel disease. TCRdb reprocessed the 5' RACE reads; each CDR3 protein has one entry and no DNA is given. Its table lists around 370,000 distinct CDR3 sequences. The specimen sequenced was blood. Receptor source: a human donor with ulcerative colitis or Crohn's disease, or a healthy co-twin of an affected twin (not recorded which).

The chain joins TRBV4-3 to TRBJ2-1; TCRdb picks TRBD1, but there is no DNA to check that call. CDR3 length equals 14 residues. Per the germline V gene, CDR1 is LGHNA and CDR2 is YSLEER. CDR3 region: CASSQADSSGEQFF.

The chain carries TRBV10-2 and TRBJ2-3; there is no DNA to check the TCRdb D call of TRBD2. The CDR3 is made up of 17 amino acids. Germline CDR1 reads WSHSY; CDR2 reads SAAADI. CDR3 loop: CASSDRRGAHPTDTQYF.

This chain links TRBV6-2 or TRBV6-3 with TRBJ2-2; the D call from TCRdb, TRBD1, cannot be confirmed without DNA. The CDR3 has 15 amino acids. The germline V gene has CDR1 MNHEY and CDR2 SVGEGT. CDR3 sequence reads: CASSLDRANTGELFF.

This rearrangement joins TRBV9 to TRBJ1-1. CDR3 length equals 14 residues. Germline V gene lookup returns CDR1 SGDLS and CDR2 YYNGEE. Here the CDR3 reads CASSVAGRATEAFF.

The V gene is TRBV20-1, the J gene TRBJ2-7; the TRBD1 assignment by TCRdb is unverifiable without DNA. Germline V CDR1 and CDR2: DFQATT, SNEGSKA (reference sequence). CDR3 length equals 15 residues. The CDR3 loop reads CSARVPGTPVGEQYF.

The rearrangement joins TRBV20-1 to TRBJ1-6; there is no DNA to check the TCRdb D call of TRBD1. CDR3 length equals 15 residues. Germline V gene data show CDR1 as DFQATT and CDR2 as SNEGSKA (reference sequence). CDR3 region: CSANSGTGTNSPLHF.

The chain is built from TRBV10-3 and TRBJ1-4; TCRdb picks TRBD1, but there is no DNA to check that call. This CDR3 has 16 amino acids. CDR1 ENHRY and CDR2 SYGVKD come from the germline V gene. This CDR3 is CAICDQARGSDGKLFF.

The chain combines TRBV6-5 with TRBJ2-1. The CDR3 loop spans 11 amino acids. Germline V gene sequence: CDR1 MNHEY, CDR2 SVGAGI. The CDR3 loop reads CASSYTGEQFF.

The chain joins TRBV20-1 to TRBJ1-2. The CDR3 length is 17 residues. Germline V gene lookup returns CDR1 DFQATT and CDR2 SNEGSKA (reference sequence). This CDR3 is CSASVGAGGLQGIGYTF.

V and J are TRBV6-4 and TRBJ2-3; no DNA is available, so the TRBD2 call from TCRdb remains unchecked. There are 15 residues in the CDR3. Germline V gene data show CDR1 as MRHNA and CDR2 as SNTAGT. Here the CDR3 reads CASSEERGGTDTQYF.

The chain is built from TRBV4-1 and TRBJ2-3; checking the TCRdb D call of TRBD1 is not possible without DNA. Germline assignment: CDR1 MGHRA and CDR2 YSYEKL. This CDR3 spans 15 amino acids. CDR3 loop: CASSRIQGITDTQYF.

The chain is built from TRBV6-1 and TRBJ2-3; as DNA is missing, the TRBD1 call by TCRdb cannot be tested. The V gene's germline CDR1 is MNHNS and CDR2 SASEGT. The CDR3 loop spans 14 amino acids. The CDR3 protein is CASSRQTSTDTQYF.

The V and J genes are TRBV4-3 and TRBJ2-3. The CDR3 extends over 19 amino acids. Germline V gene data show CDR1 as LGHNA and CDR2 as YSLEER. CDR3 protein: CASSQELAFTTTSTDTQYF.

This chain uses TRBV5-6 with TRBJ1-1; the TCRdb call, TRBD1, lacks DNA for checking. This CDR3 contains 15 residues. Germline CDR1 reads SGHDT; CDR2 reads YYEEEE. CDR3 in amino acids: CASSRAEGLRFEAFF.

The chain couples TRBV12-3 or TRBV12-4 to TRBJ2-2; the TRBD1 assignment by TCRdb is unverifiable without DNA. The CDR3 consists of 13 residues. CDR3 protein: CAIRGPNTGELFF.

The chain links TRBV11-2 to TRBJ1-1. The CDR3 is 14 residues long. The germline CDR1 and CDR2 sequences are SGHAT and FQNNGV. Here the CDR3 reads CASSFDHMNTEAFF.

J is TRBJ2-5 and V is TRBV3-1; TCRdb gives TRBD1 as the D gene, but with no DNA this cannot be confirmed. CDR1 and CDR2 (germline): LGHDT, YNNKEL (reference sequence). The CDR3 is 15 amino acids. This CDR3 reads CASSQDRPTLETQYF.

The V gene is TRBV4-3, the J gene TRBJ2-1; with no DNA, the TCRdb D assignment of TRBD1 cannot be verified. Germline CDR1 reads LGHNA; CDR2 reads YSLEER. CDR3 length equals 15 residues. The CDR3 loop reads CASSPEPQTYNEQFF.

V is TRBV6-5 and J is TRBJ2-5. Germline lookup yields CDR1 MNHEY and CDR2 SVGAGI. The CDR3 loop spans 16 amino acids. CDR3 loop: CASSYQGRRNKETQYF.

Here the CDR3 reads CASSSRDLAGPYNEQFF. The rearrangement uses TRBV12-1 and TRBJ2-1; TCRdb selects TRBD2, and the lack of DNA leaves this call unchecked. TRBV12-1 is an annotated pseudogene. This CDR3 contains 17 residues.

The chain joins TRBV7-9 to TRBJ2-5. The CDR3 is 15 amino acids. Germline V lookup: CDR1 SEHNR, CDR2 FQNEAQ (reference sequence). CDR3 sequence reads: CASSLWAADLETQYF.

V and J are TRBV4-3 and TRBJ2-5; checking the TCRdb D call of TRBD2 is not possible without DNA. Germline CDR1 reads LGHNA; CDR2 reads YSLEER. This CDR3 has 16 amino acids. CDR3 protein: CASSDTSLAGQETQYF.

This chain links TRBV24-1 with TRBJ2-3. Germline-derived CDR1 and CDR2 are KGHDR and SFDVKD. The CDR3 is 15 residues long. The CDR3 protein is CATSDPIGPTDTQYF.

This chain connects TRBV7-3 to TRBJ2-7; TCRdb designates TRBD2, a call that cannot be tested without DNA. The CDR3 has 15 residues. The V gene's germline CDR1 is SGHTA and CDR2 FQGTGA. The chain's CDR3 is CASSPSTTLKDEQYF.

The gene calls are TRBV12-5 and TRBJ2-5; the D gene TCRdb calls, TRBD2, cannot be checked with no DNA. This CDR3 has 17 amino acids. The germline V gene encodes CDR1 LGHNT and CDR2 FRNRAP. The CDR3 protein is CASGLARTSGGTETQYF.

The chain recombines TRBV12-3 or TRBV12-4 with TRBJ2-1; TCRdb's D call of TRBD1 is untestable without DNA. This CDR3 is 16 amino acids long. CDR3 sequence: CASSPNPPGGNNEQFF.

This rearrangement joins TRBV29-1 to TRBJ2-5. The CDR3 contains 11 residues. CDR1 and CDR2 (germline): SQVTM, ANQGSEA. The CDR3 reads CSVGPQETQYF.

The CDR3 spells CASRLQGNTEAFF. This chain joins TRBV12-3 or TRBV12-4 and TRBJ1-1; TCRdb returns TRBD1, unconfirmable since there is no DNA. The CDR3 is made up of 13 amino acids.

V and J are TRBV18 and TRBJ1-3. The CDR3 runs 16 residues. Germline CDR1 reads KGHSH; CDR2 reads LQKENI. Here the CDR3 reads CASSPPWRSSGNTIYF.

This chain links TRBV28 with TRBJ2-7. CDR1 is MDHEN, CDR2 SYDVKM, per germline. The CDR3 totals 12 residues. CDR3 region: CASSLQPMGQYF.

The gene calls are TRBV2 and TRBJ2-7. Germline values: CDR1 SNHLY, CDR2 FYNNEI. The CDR3 runs to 11 residues. The CDR3 protein is CASSEVYEQYF.